A single TCR beta chain is shown here with its context. Antigen: not known. The sample is drawn from a study of Tregs in tolerant kidney transplant recipients. Overall study findings and caveats: Tregs expanded with activated donor B cells seemed most donor-specific. Validation in larger populations is needed because few patients were studied. Biological reproducibility was not directly addressed in this study.

TCRdb's copy holds only in-frame clones and misses some; the assay was immunoSEQ multiplex PCR. The table shows over 50,000 clones, with around 88% occurring only once. Sequencing input: CD4+ T cells from blood. The clonotype comes from a human donor in good health.

The CDR3 sequence is CATSRDIGTSGTRGYEQYF. The CDR3 region has the DNA TGTGCCACCAGCAGAGATATCGGGACTAGCGGGACGCGGGGCTACGAGCAGTACTTC. The chain links TRBV15 to TRBJ2-7, with TRBD2 identical over 13 bases. The CDR3 extends over 19 amino acids. J was trimmed by 3 bases and V by 0 bases; bases with no gene match: 11. Per germline, CDR1 LNHNV and CDR2 YYDKDF (reference sequence).